The 20 T cell receptor beta chains given below trace back to one sample, sequenced in a study of T cells in Graves' hyperthyroidism and ophthalmopathy. TCR beta CDR3 regions were amplified from RNA. HTBI primers drove first-round RT-PCR of the TCR CDR3. TCRdb used MiXCR to reprocess the multiplex PCR reads, holding one entry per CDR3 protein. The sample includes some 440,000 distinct CDR3 sequences, about a sixth of them seen just once. Sequences were obtained from blood. The receptors shown here come from a woman aged 18-35 years with Graves' hyperthyroidism.

This clonotype was recorded at least ten times. The genes are TRBV3-1 and TRBJ2-7; D is undetermined. The germline V gene has CDR1 LGHDT and CDR2 YNNKEL (reference sequence). The CDR3 loop spans 13 amino acids. The ends were cut back, 2 bases at V and 2 bases at J, with 7 bases in the middle. The DNA of the CDR3 is TGTGCCAGCAGCCAATCGCTTACCTACGAGCAGTACTTC. It translates to CASSQSLTYEQYF.

There are a few counts of this clonotype. V usage is TRBV20-1 and J usage is TRBJ2-1, with TRBD2 identical over 8 bases. The V and J ends lost 3 bases and 2 bases, in that order; junction bases with no gene match: 6. Germline V gene lookup returns CDR1 DFQATT and CDR2 SNEGSKA (reference sequence). The CDR3 totals 15 residues. CDR3 coding DNA: TGCAGTGCTAGGAGCGGGAGCGTGCCCTACAATGAGCAGTTCTTC. It is translated as CSARSGSVPYNEQFF.

This clonotype appeared many times. This rearrangement joins TRBV12-3 or TRBV12-4 to TRBJ1-4; no firm D call. CDR3 length: 12 amino acids. Trimming took off 3 bases at V and 7 bases at J, with 6 bases between the two ends. The CDR3 DNA reads TGTGCCAGCAGTTTCGGGAGTGAAAAACTGTTTTTT. As protein: CASSFGSEKLFF.

The chain recombines TRBV7-8 with TRBJ1-1; possible D gene TRBD1, 6 bases. The CDR3 spans 11 residues. CDR1 and CDR2 from the germline V gene are SGHVS and FQNEAQ. Trimming left V 1 base short and J 12 bases short, with 9 bases between. CDR3 DNA sequence: TGTGCCAGCAGCTTAGAGGGGGTTACTTTCTTT. Translating gives CASSLEGVTFF.

The sample holds many counts of this clonotype. This chain joins TRBV12-3 or TRBV12-4 and TRBJ1-5; D perhaps matches TRBD1 (5 bases). This CDR3 is 17 amino acids long. The germline V and J ends were trimmed by 1 base and 3 bases, with 16 bases remaining between them. The CDR3 DNA reads TGTGCCAGCAGTTTAGGTACCGGGACTGTCAACAATCAGCCCCAGCATTTT. Translated: CASSLGTGTVNNQPQHF.

At least ten counts were recorded for this clonotype. The chain has TRBV10-3 and TRBJ2-7; 7 positions agree with TRBD1. V shed 5 bases and J 5 bases; nucleotides not matched to a gene: 12. The V gene's germline CDR1 is ENHRY and CDR2 SYGVKD. The CDR3 extends over 15 amino acids. CDR3 in DNA: TGTGCCATCAGTCAAGGACCAGACAGGGCCCACGAGCAGTACTTC. This codes for CAISQGPDRAHEQYF.

The table lists this clonotype with many counts. This chain joins TRBV12-3 or TRBV12-4 and TRBJ2-7, with 13 bases aligning to TRBD2. This CDR3 has 16 residues. Trimming cost V 5 bases and J 7 bases; bases outside gene matches: 11. CDR3 DNA: TGTGCCAGCAGTCCCCGACTAGCGGGAGGTTTTGGGGAGCAGTACTTC. Its translation: CASSPRLAGGFGEQYF.

This clonotype was detected ten times or more. As DNA, the CDR3 is TGTGCCAGCAGTCGCTCCCCCACATCTGAGCAGTTCTTC. Translated, it gives CASSRSPTSEQFF. V usage is TRBV12-3 or TRBV12-4 and J usage is TRBJ2-1; D remains unclear. CDR3 length: 13 amino acids. With 5 bases removed from V and 9 bases from J, the gap between germline ends came to 14 bases.

The V and J genes are TRBV5-6 and TRBJ2-2; TRBD1 is a possible D gene (6 bases). With 7 bases removed from V and 0 bases from J, the gap between germline ends came to 10 bases. The CDR3 covers 14 residues. Germline CDR1 and CDR2: SGHDT and YYEEEE. The CDR3 protein is CASGGTPNTGELFF. CDR3 coding DNA: TGTGCCAGCGGTGGGACACCGAACACCGGGGAGCTGTTTTTT.

The rearrangement uses TRBV4-1 and TRBJ2-7, with 10 nucleotides matching TRBD2. Germline values: CDR1 MGHRA, CDR2 YSYEKL. The CDR3 totals 16 residues. V was clipped by 4 bases and J by 1 base; unmatched bases: 7. DNA of the CDR3: TGCGCCAGCAGCCCCCAGGGACTAGCGAAATCCTACGAGCAGTACTTC. It codes for CASSPQGLAKSYEQYF.

This sequence joins TRBV4-3 and TRBJ2-7, with D perhaps TRBD2 (6 bases). This CDR3 has 19 residues. Germline assignment: CDR1 LGHNA and CDR2 YSLEER. Trimming shortened V by 0 bases and J by 3 bases, and 24 bases separated the two germline ends. CDR3 protein: CASSQDLGGGGIRNYEQYF. CDR3 nucleotide sequence: TGCGCCAGCAGCCAAGATTTGGGGGGTGGGGGGATAAGGAACTACGAGCAGTACTTC.

This sequence joins TRBV3-1 and TRBJ2-5, with TRBD2 identical over 10 bases. The CDR3 is 16 amino acids. V gave up 2 bases and J gave up 1 base; unmatched junction bases: 4. Germline CDR1 is LGHDT and CDR2 is YNNKEL (reference sequence). CDR3 sequence (DNA): TGTGCCAGCAGCCAACGGAGACTAGCGGGCCAAGAGACCCAGTACTTC. Translating gives CASSQRRLAGQETQYF.

This clonotype was detected many times. A read error may account for a junction end that differs from germline. The chain has TRBV4-3 and TRBJ1-1; no clear D gene. The length of the CDR3 is 13 residues. CDR1 and CDR2 from the germline V gene are LGHNA and YSLEER. The CDR3 reads CASSQDRDTEAFF. The CDR3 DNA reads TGTGCCAGCAGCCAAGATCGGGACACTGAAGCTTTCTTT.

The V call is TRBV29-1, the J call TRBJ1-2, with TRBD1 matching 10 bases. The CDR3 length is 13 residues. Per the germline V gene, CDR1 is SQVTM and CDR2 is ANQGSEA. The ends lost 7 bases at V and 6 bases at J; junction bases unmatched: 8. In nucleotides, the CDR3 is TGCAGCGCCCGGGACAGGGGTTGGCATGGCTACACCTTC. Protein product: CSARDRGWHGYTF.

The J gene is TRBJ2-1, the V gene TRBV6-1; possibly TRBD1 or TRBD2 for D (6 bases each). The CDR3 loop spans 13 amino acids. Germline V gives CDR1 MNHNS, CDR2 SASEGT. Trimming pared 6 bases from V and 9 bases from J, leaving 15 bases between. CDR3 bases: TGTGCCAGCAGCGCCCGGGGGCTCGTTGAGCAGTTCTTC. It is translated as CASSARGLVEQFF.

This clonotype was counted between two and nine times. The chain recombines TRBV7-9 with TRBJ1-4; TRBD1 is a possible D gene (5 bases). Between the trimmed V and J ends, which lost 4 bases and 8 bases, there was a span of 11 bases. The CDR3 sequence is 13 residues long. From germline, CDR1 is SEHNR and CDR2 FQNEAQ (reference sequence). The CDR3 coding sequence is TGTGCCAGCAGCTACGACAGTAGGGAAAAACTGTTTTTT. It yields the protein CASSYDSREKLFF.

In its sample, this clonotype was seen many times. The chain joins TRBV7-9 to TRBJ1-2, with TRBD1 matching 8 bases. The CDR3 extends over 15 amino acids. J gave up 2 bases and V 5 bases, and 7 bases lay outside the gene matches. CDR1 SEHNR and CDR2 FQNEAQ come from the germline V gene (reference sequence). CDR3 amino acids: CASSGYRGTNYGYTF. CDR3 DNA: TGTGCCAGCAGCGGTTACAGGGGGACGAACTATGGCTACACCTTC.

This clonotype occurred many times. This chain links TRBV27 with TRBJ1-2; no clear D gene. Trimming took off 3 bases at V and 2 bases at J, with 13 bases between the two ends. CDR1 and CDR2 (germline): MNHEY, SMNVEV (reference sequence). The CDR3 is 15 amino acids. CDR3 protein: CASSFGGEWNYGYTF. DNA for the CDR3: TGTGCCAGCAGTTTCGGTGGGGAATGGAACTATGGCTACACCTTC.

This clonotype has a handful of counts. The chain joins TRBV7-6 to TRBJ1-6; D is undetermined. The CDR3 is 15 amino acids. Per the germline V gene, CDR1 is SGHVS and CDR2 is FNYEAQ. Trimming shortened V by 0 bases and J by 6 bases, and 9 bases separated the two germline ends. The CDR3 sequence: CASSLARFRNSPLHF. The CDR3 DNA sequence: TGTGCCAGCAGCTTAGCCCGCTTTCGTAATTCACCCCTCCACTTT.

With respect to this clonotype: Being one base from a much bigger clone, this may be a read error. V usage is TRBV2 and J usage is TRBJ2-1; D is perhaps TRBD1 or TRBD2 (7 bases each). This CDR3 region has 13 residues. The V end was cut by 7 bases, the J end by 12 bases, with 19 bases between. Germline V gene sequence: CDR1 SNHLY, CDR2 FYNNEI. CDR3 coding DNA: TGTGCCAGCAACAGGGGATTAGGGGAGGGGCAGTTCTTC. This translates into CASNRGLGEGQFF.